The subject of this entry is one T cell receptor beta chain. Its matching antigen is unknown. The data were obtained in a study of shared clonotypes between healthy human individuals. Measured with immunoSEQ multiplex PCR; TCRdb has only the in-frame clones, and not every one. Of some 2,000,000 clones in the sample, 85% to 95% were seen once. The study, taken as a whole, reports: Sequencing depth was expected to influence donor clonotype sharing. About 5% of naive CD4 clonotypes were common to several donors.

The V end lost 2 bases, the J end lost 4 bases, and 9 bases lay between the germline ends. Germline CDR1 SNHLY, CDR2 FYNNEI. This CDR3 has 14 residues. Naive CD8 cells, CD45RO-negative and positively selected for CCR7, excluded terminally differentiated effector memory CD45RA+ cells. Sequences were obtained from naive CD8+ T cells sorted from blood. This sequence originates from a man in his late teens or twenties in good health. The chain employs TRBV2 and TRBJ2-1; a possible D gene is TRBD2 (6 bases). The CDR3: CASSELGGYNEQFF. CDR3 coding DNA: TGTGCCAGCAGTGAATTGGGGGGTTACAATGAGCAGTTCTTC.